One sample yielded the 18 T cell receptor beta chains listed below, sequenced in a study of blood T cell repertoires in COVID-19. Generated by immunoSEQ multiplex PCR, the TCRdb table keeps only in-frame clones and is missing some. The sample holds about 200,000 clones, about four fifths seen once. Sequences were obtained from peripheral blood. The receptors originated from a woman aged 50 to 65 with active or convalescent COVID-19.

There are a few counts of this clone. The genes are TRBV6-5 and TRBJ2-7, with D possibly being TRBD2 (6 bases). V lost 7 bases, J lost 2 bases, and 15 bases lay in between. Germline loops: CDR1 MNHEY, CDR2 SVGAGI. The CDR3 is 14 residues long. The CDR3: CASKVMGGTYEQYF. The CDR3 region has the DNA TGTGCCAGCAAAGTGATGGGGGGAACCTACGAGCAGTACTTC.

The rearrangement joins TRBV21-1 to TRBJ2-1; the table's D call, TRBD1, was not checked against the DNA. TRBV21-1 is classified as a pseudogene. The CDR3 totals 16 residues. CDR3 sequence (DNA): TGTGCCAGCAGCATACCGGGGGGACAGGACATCAATGAGCAGTTCTTC. Translating it yields CASSIPGGQDINEQFF.

The CDR3 protein is CASSQEAAGSAGYTF. In DNA, the CDR3 is TGTGCCAGCAGCCAAGAAGCGGCCGGGTCAGCTGGCTACACCTTC. V usage is TRBV3-1 (or the pseudogene TRBV3-2) and J usage is TRBJ1-2; no reliable D call. Between the trimmed V and J ends, which lost 0 bases and 7 bases, there was a span of 15 bases. The CDR3 consists of 15 residues. Germline V lookup: CDR1 LGHDT, CDR2 YNNKEL (reference sequence).

The chain couples TRBV27 to TRBJ1-2; TRBD1 matches at 7 bases. CDR3 length equals 14 residues. With V trimmed by 6 bases and J by 8 bases, 12 bases remained unmatched. From germline, CDR1 is MNHEY and CDR2 SMNVEV (reference sequence). CDR3 region: CASSSRQGTSGYTF. The CDR3 nucleotides are TGTGCCAGCAGCTCCCGACAGGGTACCAGCGGCTACACCTTC.

This clone has more than one count but fewer than ten. The chain couples TRBV7-8 to TRBJ1-2; 8 bases match TRBD1. Germline values: CDR1 SGHVS, CDR2 FQNEAQ. Trimming at V came to 6 bases and at J to 7 bases, leaving 4 bases not matched to a gene. This CDR3 has 12 amino acids. The CDR3 nucleotides read TGTGCCAGCAGATCTGGACAGGGTGGCTACACCTTC. Protein product: CASRSGQGGYTF.

The chain has TRBV5-1 and TRBJ1-5; D is possibly TRBD1 (6 bases). Germline values: CDR1 SGHRS, CDR2 YFSETQ. CDR3 length equals 15 residues. V was cut by 5 bases and J by 4 bases, with 16 bases left in between. CDR3 DNA sequence: TGCGCCAGCAGTTCTACAGGGAATTGGAATCAGCCCCAGCATTTT. Residues: CASSSTGNWNQPQHF.

The rearrangement joins TRBV30 to TRBJ1-5, with D unclear. Trimming took 5 bases from V and 2 from J, leaving 7 bases between them. This CDR3 contains 12 residues. CDR1 is GTSNPN and CDR2 is SVGIG in the germline V gene (reference sequence). The CDR3 nucleotides are TGTGCCTGGGGCCAGGGCAATCAGCCCCAGCATTTT. Protein product: CAWGQGNQPQHF.

This clone showed up many times. The rearrangement joins TRBV20-1 to TRBJ1-1; a possible D gene is TRBD1 (5 bases). Germline V lookup: CDR1 DFQATT, CDR2 SNEGSKA (reference sequence). The V gene lost 3 bases and the J gene lost 7 bases, with 9 bases spanning the gap. The CDR3 runs 11 residues. DNA for the CDR3: TGCAGTGCTAGCCGGACACATGAAGCTTTCTTT. Its protein is CSASRTHEAFF.

The V and J genes are TRBV7-3 and TRBJ2-2; D is uncertain. Germline V gene data show CDR1 as SGHTA and CDR2 as FQGTGA. The CDR3 totals 12 residues. Trimming took 6 bases from V and 7 from J, leaving 9 bases between them. The CDR3 spells CASRATVGELFF. CDR3 DNA: TGTGCCAGCAGGGCAACAGTCGGGGAGCTGTTTTTT.

The table lists this clone with a few counts. In DNA form, the CDR3 reads TGTGCCAGCAGCCAGTATAGCGGGGCGACAAACTATGGCTACACCTTC. It specifies CASSQYSGATNYGYTF. This chain joins TRBV3-1 (or the pseudogene TRBV3-2) and TRBJ1-2; possible D gene TRBD1, 5 bases. The CDR3 has 16 residues. CDR1 is LGHDT and CDR2 is YNNKEL in the germline V gene (reference sequence). V was pared by 3 bases and J by 2 bases, with 16 bases between.

This sequence joins TRBV2 and TRBJ1-1, with 9 bases aligning to TRBD1. Germline V gives CDR1 SNHLY, CDR2 FYNNEI. V lost 7 bases to trimming and J lost 5 bases; unmatched junction nucleotides: 5. The CDR3 length is 13 residues. CDR3 DNA sequence: TGTGCCAGCAAGATACAGGGGGCAACTGAAGCTTTCTTT. Protein: CASKIQGATEAFF.

The chain recombines TRBV14 with TRBJ2-3, with 9 bases that match TRBD2. CDR3 size: 14 residues. In germline, CDR1 is SGHDN, CDR2 FVKESK. Trimming removed 6 bases from V and 2 bases from J; junction bases left unmatched: 3. Here the CDR3 reads CASRLAGVTDTQYF. CDR3 in DNA: TGTGCCAGCAGATTAGCGGGGGTCACAGATACGCAGTATTTT.

This chain joins TRBV18 and TRBJ1-1, with D possibly TRBD1 on 5 matching bases. V was shortened by 6 bases and J by 0 bases, with 14 bases between the two germline ends. CDR3 length: 15 residues. CDR1 is KGHSH, CDR2 LQKENI, per germline. The CDR3 loop reads CASSPGGQLNTEAFF. DNA of the CDR3: TGTGCCAGCTCCCCGGGCGGACAATTGAACACTGAAGCTTTCTTT. The full variable domain, rest sourced from reference TRBV18 and TRBJ1-1, is NAGVMQNPRHLVRRRGQEARLRCSPMKGHSHVYWYRQLPEEGLKFMVYLQKENIIDESGMPKERFSAEFPKEGPSILRIQQVVRGDSAAYFCASSPGGQLNTEAFFGQGTRLTVV.

The V and J genes are TRBV5-5 and TRBJ2-3; perhaps TRBD2 as D (6 bases). V shed 4 bases and J shed 4 bases, with 19 bases lying between them. This CDR3 has 16 residues. Germline V gives CDR1 SGHKS, CDR2 YYEKEE (reference sequence). The CDR3 bases are TGTGCCAGCAGCGGGCAGCCCGGGAGCGTTGCAGATACGCAGTATTTT. It encodes CASSGQPGSVADTQYF. The full variable domain, its missing parts supplied by reference TRBV5-5 and TRBJ2-3, is DAGVTQSPTHLIKTRGQQVTLRCSPISGHKSVSWYQQVLGQGPQFIFQYYEKEERGRGNFPDRFSARQFPNYSSELNVNALLLGDSALYLCASSGQPGSVADTQYFGPGTRLTVL.

The chain uses TRBV25-1 and TRBJ1-5; TRBD1 matches 10 bases. The germline gives CDR1 MGHDK, CDR2 SYGVNS. With 4 bases clipped from V and 6 bases from J, the junction kept 6 bases outside the gene matches. The CDR3 is made up of 15 amino acids. The CDR3 nucleotides are TGTGCCAGCAGTGGGGGACAGGGGAGAGTTCAGCCCCAGCATTTT. The encoded protein is CASSGGQGRVQPQHF.

This chain uses TRBV5-1 with TRBJ1-4, with D unresolved. CDR1 and CDR2 from the germline V gene are SGHRS and YFSETQ. The CDR3 is 16 residues long. Trimming shortened V by 0 bases and J by 0 bases, and 9 bases separated the two germline ends. The CDR3 DNA follows: TGCGCCAGCAGCTTGGGGAGGTCTGCAACTAATGAAAAACTGTTTTTT. Translated: CASSLGRSATNEKLFF. Filled out from reference TRBV5-1 and TRBJ1-4, the complete variable domain reads KAGVTQTPRYLIKTRGQQVTLSCSPISGHRSVSWYQQTPGQGLQFLFEYFSETQRNKGNFPGRFSGRQFSNSRSEMNVSTLELGDSALYLCASSLGRSATNEKLFFGSGTQLSVL.

V is TRBV9 and J is TRBJ1-1; TRBD1 aligns across 8 bases. This CDR3 has 14 residues. Germline V gene data show CDR1 as SGDLS and CDR2 as YYNGEE. With 3 bases clipped from V and 1 base from J, the junction kept 2 bases outside the gene matches. The CDR3 DNA reads as TGTGCCAGCAGCGCAGGACAGGGGAACACTGAAGCTTTCTTT. Residues: CASSAGQGNTEAFF.

The chain couples TRBV11-2 to TRBJ1-5, with D tentatively TRBD1 (6 bases). The CDR3 has 15 residues. Per the germline V gene, CDR1 is SGHAT and CDR2 is FQNNGV. Trimming pared 1 base from V and 4 bases from J, leaving 11 bases between. As DNA, the CDR3 is TGTGCCAGCAGCTTAGGGGGGCAGAGAAATCAGCCCCAGCATTTT. It translates to CASSLGGQRNQPQHF.